In its sample, the clone carrying this T cell receptor beta chain was seen a few times. CDR1 and CDR2 (germline): GTSNPN, SVGIG (reference sequence). This CDR3 contains 11 residues. V dropped 0 bases and J dropped 8 bases, with 7 bases sitting between them. The source of the sample is a study of OX40 agonist ivuxolimab in advanced cancers. Using immunoSEQ multiplex PCR, the repertoire was profiled, and TCRdb retains in-frame clones only, with some absent. The data show 66,000 or so clones, with roughly 85% seen just once and about 4% held by the top ten. The sequencing here drew on CD4+ or CD8+ T cells sorted from blood, taken in a trial of the OX40 agonist ivuxolimab. This clonotype originated in an adult with an advanced solid tumor such as melanoma, head and neck, liver or kidney cancer. The gene calls are TRBV30 and TRBJ1-1; D remains unclear. The CDR3 sequence: CAWSVRLEAFF. The CDR3 nucleotides read TGTGCCTGGAGTGTACGACTGGAAGCTTTCTTT.